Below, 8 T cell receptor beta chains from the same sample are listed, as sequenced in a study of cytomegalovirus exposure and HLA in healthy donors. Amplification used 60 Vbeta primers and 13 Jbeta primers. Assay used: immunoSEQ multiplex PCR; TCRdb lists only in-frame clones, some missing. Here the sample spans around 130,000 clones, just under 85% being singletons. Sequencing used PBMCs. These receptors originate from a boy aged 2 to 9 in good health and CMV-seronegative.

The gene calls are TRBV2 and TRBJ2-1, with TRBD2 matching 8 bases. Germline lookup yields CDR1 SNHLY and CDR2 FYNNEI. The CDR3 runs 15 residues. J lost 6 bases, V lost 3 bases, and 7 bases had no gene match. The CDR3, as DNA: TGTGCCAGCAGTGATAACGGGGGGGCCGTCAATGAGCAGTTCTTC. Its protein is CASSDNGGAVNEQFF.

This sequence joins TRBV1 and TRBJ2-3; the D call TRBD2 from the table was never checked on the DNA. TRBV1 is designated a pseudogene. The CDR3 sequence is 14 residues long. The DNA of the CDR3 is TGCACCACAAGGAGAGGATGTAGCACAGATACGCAGTATTTT. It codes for CTTRRGCSTDTQYF.

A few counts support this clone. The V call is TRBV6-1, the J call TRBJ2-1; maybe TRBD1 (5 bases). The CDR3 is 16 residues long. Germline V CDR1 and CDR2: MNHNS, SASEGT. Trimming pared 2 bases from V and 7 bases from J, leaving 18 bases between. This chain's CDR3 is CASSERGIEAWNEQFF. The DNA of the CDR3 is TGTGCCAGCAGTGAAAGGGGAATTGAGGCTTGGAATGAGCAGTTCTTC.

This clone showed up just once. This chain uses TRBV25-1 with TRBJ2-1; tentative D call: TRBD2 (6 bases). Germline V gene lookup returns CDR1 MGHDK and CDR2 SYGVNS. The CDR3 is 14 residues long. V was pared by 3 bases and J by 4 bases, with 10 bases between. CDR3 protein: CASSDPGEYNEQFF. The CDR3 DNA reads TGTGCCAGCAGTGACCCGGGGGAGTACAATGAGCAGTTCTTC. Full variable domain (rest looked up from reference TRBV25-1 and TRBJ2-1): EADIYQTPRYLVIGTGKKITLECSQTMGHDKMYWYQQDPGMELHLIHYSYGVNSTEKGDLSSESTVSRIRTEHFPLTLESARPSHTSQYLCASSDPGEYNEQFFGPGTRLTVL.

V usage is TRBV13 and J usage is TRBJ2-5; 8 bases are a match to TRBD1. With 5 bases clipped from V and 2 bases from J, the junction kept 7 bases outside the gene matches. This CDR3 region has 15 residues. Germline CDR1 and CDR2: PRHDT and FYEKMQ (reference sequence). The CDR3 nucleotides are TGTGCCAGCAGCCCTCGGACAGGGTGGCAAGAGACCCAGTACTTC. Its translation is CASSPRTGWQETQYF.

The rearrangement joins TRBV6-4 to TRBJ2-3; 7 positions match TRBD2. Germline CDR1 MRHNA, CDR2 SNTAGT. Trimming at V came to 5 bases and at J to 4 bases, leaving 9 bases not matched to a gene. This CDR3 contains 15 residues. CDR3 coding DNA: TGTGCCAGCAGTCCCCAGGCGGGAGTCCCAGATACGCAGTATTTT. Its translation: CASSPQAGVPDTQYF.

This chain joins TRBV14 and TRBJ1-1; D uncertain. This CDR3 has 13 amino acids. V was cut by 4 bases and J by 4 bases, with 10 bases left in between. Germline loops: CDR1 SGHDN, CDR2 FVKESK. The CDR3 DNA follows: TGTGCCAGCAGCCTGGGCGGGAGCACTGAAGCTTTCTTT. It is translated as CASSLGGSTEAFF.

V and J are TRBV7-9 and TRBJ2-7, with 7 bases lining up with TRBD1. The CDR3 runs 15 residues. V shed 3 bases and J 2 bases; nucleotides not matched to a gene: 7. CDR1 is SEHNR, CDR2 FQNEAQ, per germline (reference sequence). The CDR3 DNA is TGTGCCAGCAGCTTGTCCGGGACAGTAACCTACGAGCAGTACTTC. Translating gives CASSLSGTVTYEQYF.